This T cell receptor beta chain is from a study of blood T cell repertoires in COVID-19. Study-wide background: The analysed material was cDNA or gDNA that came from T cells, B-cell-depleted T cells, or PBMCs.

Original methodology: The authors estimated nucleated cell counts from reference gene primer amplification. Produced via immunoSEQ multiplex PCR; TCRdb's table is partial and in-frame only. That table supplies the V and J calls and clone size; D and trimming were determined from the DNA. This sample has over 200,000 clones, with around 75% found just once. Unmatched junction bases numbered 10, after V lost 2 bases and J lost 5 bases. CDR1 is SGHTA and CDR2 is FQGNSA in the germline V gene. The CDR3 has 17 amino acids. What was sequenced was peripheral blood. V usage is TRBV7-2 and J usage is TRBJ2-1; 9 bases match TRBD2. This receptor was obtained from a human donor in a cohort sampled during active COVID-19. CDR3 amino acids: CASSLTEWREGDNEQFF. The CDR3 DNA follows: TGTGCCAGCAGCTTAACGGAGTGGCGGGAGGGGGACAATGAGCAGTTCTTC.